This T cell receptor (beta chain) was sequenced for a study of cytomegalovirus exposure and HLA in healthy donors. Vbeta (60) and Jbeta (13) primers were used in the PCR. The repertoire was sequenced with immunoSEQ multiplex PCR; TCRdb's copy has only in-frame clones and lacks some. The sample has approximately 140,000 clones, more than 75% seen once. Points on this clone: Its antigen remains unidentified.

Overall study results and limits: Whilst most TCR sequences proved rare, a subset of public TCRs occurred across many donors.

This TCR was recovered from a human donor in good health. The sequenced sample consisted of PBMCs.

CDR3 loop: CASSLPGTSGGRRQFF. CDR3 nucleotides: TGTGCCAGCAGCTTACCCGGGACTAGCGGGGGGAGGAGGCAGTTCTTC. The chain has TRBV5-6 and TRBJ2-1; 15 positions agree with TRBD2. CDR3 length equals 16 residues. Trimming cost V 2 bases and J 12 bases; bases outside gene matches: 9. Germline loops: CDR1 SGHDT, CDR2 YYEEEE.